Following are 16 T cell receptor beta chains from one sample sequenced in a study of shared clonotypes between healthy human individuals. Using immunoSEQ multiplex PCR, the repertoire was profiled, and TCRdb retains in-frame clones only, with some absent. Of more than 400,000 clones listed, approximately 78% are singletons. Sequences were obtained from PBMCs. The receptor source for this set is a woman aged 40-49 years in good health. Some clones in this sample may be carry-over from other donors' samples.

V gene TRBV15 combines with J gene TRBJ2-7; D is unclear. V lost 0 bases and J 3 bases, leaving 6 bases between the germline ends. Germline CDR1 and CDR2: LNHNV and YYDKDF (reference sequence). CDR3 length: 13 residues. The CDR3 is CATSRELYYEQYF. CDR3 sequence (DNA): TGTGCCACCAGCAGAGAACTTTACTACGAGCAGTACTTC.

The CDR3 loop is CASSSDPNTGELFF. The CDR3 nucleotides are TGCGCCAGCAGCTCAGACCCCAACACCGGGGAGCTGTTTTTT. V gene TRBV5-1 combines with J gene TRBJ2-2; unclear D gene. CDR1 and CDR2 from the germline V gene are SGHRS and YFSETQ. This CDR3 has 14 residues. V gave up 3 bases and J gave up 2 bases, with 8 bases separating them.

In the case of this clone: One base separates it from a far larger clone, so it is likely a read error. Within the sample, other DNA sequences also encode this same CDR3. The gene calls are TRBV11-2 and TRBJ2-5; TRBD1 agrees at 8 bases. This CDR3 comprises 16 residues. V lost 5 bases to trimming and J lost 5 bases; unmatched junction nucleotides: 13. Per germline, CDR1 SGHAT and CDR2 FQNNGV. The CDR3 region is CASSQEAGTGGETQYF. The CDR3 coding sequence is TGTGCCAGCAGCCAAGAAGCCGGGACAGGCGGTGAGACCCAGTACTTC.

This sequence joins TRBV10-3 and TRBJ1-2; unclear D gene. The CDR3 extends over 15 amino acids. Germline-derived CDR1 and CDR2 are ENHRY and SYGVKD. V was trimmed by 6 bases and J by 1 base, leaving 15 bases between them. The CDR3 nucleotides read TGTGCCATCAGGACCTCAGATGCGTTTAACTATGGCTACACCTTC. Residues: CAIRTSDAFNYGYTF.

This clone came up a few times. The rearrangement uses TRBV6-6 and TRBJ2-5; D gene ambiguous. The germline gives CDR1 MNHNY, CDR2 SVGAGI (reference sequence). The CDR3 is 14 residues long. Trimming removed 6 bases from V and 4 bases from J, with 15 bases in between. This chain's CDR3 is CASRGYTSLETQYF. The CDR3 DNA reads TGTGCCAGCAGGGGCTATACGTCCCTAGAGACCCAGTACTTC.

This clone has only a few counts. This rearrangement joins TRBV20-1 to TRBJ2-2; D remains unclear. Looked up from germline, CDR1 is DFQATT and CDR2 is SNEGSKA (reference sequence). V lost 5 bases to trimming and J lost 7 bases, with 8 bases between them. This CDR3 has 11 residues. The CDR3 sequence is CSAPRYGELFF. CDR3 coding DNA: TGCAGTGCTCCCCGGTACGGGGAGCTGTTTTTT.

The CDR3 DNA reads as TGTGTCAGAAGCTTAGCATTGTCTAGCGGGGGGTACGAGCAGTACTTC. It specifies CVRSLALSSGGYEQYF. V and J are TRBV7-5 and TRBJ2-7; the table assigns TRBD2, which was not confirmed against the DNA. TRBV7-5 is an annotated pseudogene. The CDR3 has 16 residues.

The chain carries TRBV19 and TRBJ2-5; a weak D match, TRBD1 (6 bases). CDR1 LNHDA and CDR2 SQIVND come from the germline V gene (reference sequence). The CDR3 is made up of 13 amino acids. Trimming shortened V by 3 bases and J by 3 bases, and 8 bases separated the two germline ends. The CDR3 region is CASSISGEETQYF. The CDR3 DNA sequence: TGTGCCAGTAGTATTTCAGGGGAAGAGACCCAGTACTTC.

This chain connects TRBV15 to TRBJ2-1; 7 bases are shared with TRBD2. The germline CDR1 and CDR2 sequences are LNHNV and YYDKDF (reference sequence). The CDR3 has 15 residues. V dropped 0 bases and J dropped 3; count of bases not matched to a gene: 2. The CDR3 coding sequence is TGTGCCACCAGCAGAGAGGGGGGGGACTACAATGAGCAGTTCTTC. This encodes CATSREGGDYNEQFF.

The J gene is TRBJ2-1, the V gene TRBV28, with TRBD2 identical over 8 bases. Germline CDR1 reads MDHEN; CDR2 reads SYDVKM. V trimming: 2 bases; J trimming: 6 bases; junction bases outside the gene matches: 6. The CDR3 is made up of 15 amino acids. In DNA, the CDR3 is TGTGCCAGCAGTTTAGAAAGACTAGCGTTCAATGAGCAGTTCTTC. This encodes CASSLERLAFNEQFF. The full variable domain, its missing parts supplied by reference TRBV28 and TRBJ2-1, is DVKVTQSSRYLVKRTGEKVFLECVQDMDHENMFWYRQDPGLGLRLIYFSYDVKMKEKGDIPEGYSVSREKKERFSLILESASTNQTSMYLCASSLERLAFNEQFFGPGTRLTVL.

The table lists this clone with a count of one. V is TRBV27 and J is TRBJ2-3; 8 bases match TRBD2. Trimming removed 4 bases from V and 2 bases from J; junction bases left unmatched: 2. This CDR3 contains 14 residues. Germline V gene sequence: CDR1 MNHEY, CDR2 SMNVEV (reference sequence). The CDR3 sequence: CASSSSGHTDTQYF. As DNA, the CDR3 is TGTGCCAGCAGTTCTAGCGGGCACACAGATACGCAGTATTTT.

The chain carries TRBV4-2 and TRBJ2-7; D perhaps matches TRBD1 (6 bases). Germline-derived CDR1 and CDR2 are LGHNA and YNFKEQ. The CDR3 runs to 16 residues. Trimming removed 0 bases at V and 1 base at J, with 13 bases between. CDR3 nucleotides: TGTGCCAGCAGCCAAGATCTCCCAACAGGGTCCTACGAGCAGTACTTC. Protein sequence: CASSQDLPTGSYEQYF.

On this clone itself: The conserved phenylalanine or tryptophan is not found at the CDR3 terminus, so this likely reflects a read error. This rearrangement joins TRBV4-3 to TRBJ2-2; 8 bases match TRBD2. The CDR3 sequence is 16 residues long. Per the germline V gene, CDR1 is LGHNA and CDR2 is YSLEER. Trimming removed 4 bases from V and 4 bases from J; junction bases left unmatched: 8. The CDR3, as DNA: TGCGCCAGCAGCCTAAGGACTAGCTTCGGCACCGGGGAGCTGTTTTCT. Residues: CASSLRTSFGTGELFS.

This clone was observed once. The V gene is TRBV28, the J gene TRBJ2-7; the D gene is possibly TRBD2 (6 bases). V dropped 3 bases and J dropped 2 bases, with 14 bases sitting between them. In germline, CDR1 is MDHEN, CDR2 SYDVKM. The CDR3 length is 15 residues. CDR3 sequence (DNA): TGTGCCAGCAGTTTCTGGGGGGAATACACCTACGAGCAGTACTTC. Amino acids: CASSFWGEYTYEQYF.

In regard to this clone: A much more abundant neighbour one base away suggests this may be a read error. Other DNA sequences in this sample translate to the same CDR3. The V gene is TRBV7-9, the J gene TRBJ1-1; D may be TRBD1 (6 bases). The CDR3 totals 13 residues. V gave up 3 bases and J gave up 1 base, with 6 bases separating them. CDR1 is SEHNR and CDR2 is FQNEAQ in the germline V gene (reference sequence). CDR3 DNA: TGTGCCAGCAGCTTGGGACAGAACACTGAAGCTTTCTTT. It is translated as CASSLGQNTEAFF.

J is TRBJ1-3 and V is TRBV5-1, with a possible D match to TRBD1 (6 bases). This CDR3 comprises 16 residues. Trimming shortened V by 4 bases and J by 0 bases, and 14 bases separated the two germline ends. Germline assignment: CDR1 SGHRS and CDR2 YFSETQ. In DNA form, the CDR3 reads TGCGCCAGCAGCGTGGGACATCCTAGCTCTGGAAACACCATATATTTT. Amino acid sequence: CASSVGHPSSGNTIYF.